Each of the 7 T cell receptor beta chains below was sequenced from the same sample in a study of shared clonotypes between healthy human individuals. The data were produced by immunoSEQ multiplex PCR, yet TCRdb's version contains in-frame clones alone and is incomplete. The sample has about 1.1 million clones; about 72% are singletons. The sequenced sample was memory CD4+ T cells from PBMCs. Stated subset: CD45RA-negative fraction. These receptors were taken from a man between 18 and 29 years old in good health. Some clones in this sample may be carry-over from other donors' samples.

This clone was counted a single time. The chain has TRBV29-1 and TRBJ2-1; D uncertain. The germline gives CDR1 SQVTM, CDR2 ANQGSEA. This CDR3 spans 17 amino acids. The V gene lost 0 bases and the J gene lost 4 bases, with 19 bases spanning the gap. The CDR3 here is CSVEDRLHGVRYNEQFF. CDR3 nucleotide sequence: TGCAGCGTTGAAGATCGCCTTCACGGCGTAAGGTACAATGAGCAGTTCTTC.

The chain combines TRBV6-1 with TRBJ2-1; 10 bases align to TRBD1. In germline, CDR1 is MNHNS, CDR2 SASEGT. The V gene end was trimmed by 10 bases and the J gene end by 8 bases; junction bases not matched to a gene: 11. The CDR3 is 14 amino acids. CDR3 nucleotide sequence: TGTGCCATCGTGACAGGGGGCGCGGGCGATGAGCAGTTCTTC. This gives the protein CAIVTGGAGDEQFF.

The CDR3 DNA follows: TGTGCCAGCAGCTCCCGCCATCAGGGTAGGAGCTCCTACGAGCAGTACTTC. Protein: CASSSRHQGRSSYEQYF. The chain uses TRBV5-6 and TRBJ2-7; the D gene is possibly TRBD1 (5 bases). Germline lookup yields CDR1 SGHDT and CDR2 YYEEEE. The CDR3 consists of 17 residues. Trimming left V 3 bases short and J 0 bases short, with 19 bases between.

This rearrangement joins TRBV2 to TRBJ2-2, with D unclear. V dropped 6 bases and J dropped 2 bases, with 10 bases sitting between them. This CDR3 contains 14 residues. In germline, CDR1 is SNHLY, CDR2 FYNNEI. CDR3 in amino acids: CASRLDGNTGELFF. The CDR3 DNA reads TGTGCCAGCAGGCTAGACGGCAACACCGGGGAGCTGTTTTTT. Based on the CDR3 plus reference TRBV2 and TRBJ2-2, the full variable domain is EPEVTQTPSHQVTQMGQEVILRCVPISNHLYFYWYRQILGQKVEFLVSFYNNEISEKSEIFDDQFSVERPDGSNFTLKIRSTKLEDSAMYFCASRLDGNTGELFFGEGSRLTVL.

The chain carries TRBV27 and TRBJ2-7; D could derive from TRBD1 or TRBD2 (5 bases each). There are 15 residues in the CDR3. In germline, CDR1 is MNHEY, CDR2 SMNVEV (reference sequence). V was trimmed by 0 bases and J by 5 bases, leaving 14 bases between them. The DNA of the CDR3 is TGTGCCAGCAGTTTATCGAGGGACGGGTCTAACGAGCAGTACTTC. Translated: CASSLSRDGSNEQYF.

This clone has just one count. J is TRBJ2-3 and V is TRBV28; 9 nucleotides agree with TRBD1. This CDR3 contains 14 residues. Germline CDR1 reads MDHEN; CDR2 reads SYDVKM. V lost 6 bases, J lost 3 bases, and 4 bases stayed unmatched. CDR3 coding DNA: TGTGCCAGCAGCACGGACAGGGGTACAGATACGCAGTATTTT. This sequence encodes CASSTDRGTDTQYF.

This rearrangement joins TRBV6-6 to TRBJ2-4; 11 bases align to TRBD1. The junction had 9 bases not matched to a gene; V was cut back by 4 bases and J by 7 bases. CDR1 is MNHNY, CDR2 SVGAGI, per germline (reference sequence). This CDR3 comprises 16 residues. The CDR3, as DNA: TGTGCCAGCAGTTCCGGGACAGGGGGAATGGATAACATTCAGTACTTC. Translation gives CASSSGTGGMDNIQYF.